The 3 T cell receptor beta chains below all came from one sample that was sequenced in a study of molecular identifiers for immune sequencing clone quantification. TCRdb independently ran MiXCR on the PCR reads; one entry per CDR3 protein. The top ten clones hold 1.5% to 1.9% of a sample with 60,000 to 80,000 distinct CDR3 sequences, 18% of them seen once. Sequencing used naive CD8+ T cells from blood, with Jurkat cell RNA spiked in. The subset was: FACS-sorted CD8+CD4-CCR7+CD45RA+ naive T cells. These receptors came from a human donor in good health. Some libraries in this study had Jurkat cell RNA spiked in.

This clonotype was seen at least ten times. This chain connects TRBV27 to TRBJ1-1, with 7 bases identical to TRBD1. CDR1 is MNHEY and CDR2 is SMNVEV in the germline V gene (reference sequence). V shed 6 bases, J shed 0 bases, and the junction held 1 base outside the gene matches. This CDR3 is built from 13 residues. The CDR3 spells CASSTGVNTEAFF. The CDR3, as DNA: TGTGCCAGCAGCACAGGGGTGAACACTGAAGCTTTCTTT.

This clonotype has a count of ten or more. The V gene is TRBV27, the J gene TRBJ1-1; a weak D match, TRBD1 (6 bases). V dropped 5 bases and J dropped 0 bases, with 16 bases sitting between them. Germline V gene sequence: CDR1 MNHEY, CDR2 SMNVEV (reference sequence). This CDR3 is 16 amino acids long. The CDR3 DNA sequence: TGTGCCAGCAGTCCCTCGGGAGGGGGATTGAACACTGAAGCTTTCTTT. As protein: CASSPSGGGLNTEAFF.

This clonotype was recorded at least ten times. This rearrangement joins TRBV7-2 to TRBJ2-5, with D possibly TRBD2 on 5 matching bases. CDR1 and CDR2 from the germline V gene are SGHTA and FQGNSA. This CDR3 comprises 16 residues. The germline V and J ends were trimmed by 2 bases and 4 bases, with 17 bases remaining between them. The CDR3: CASSLFSLPEGETQYF. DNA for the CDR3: TGTGCCAGCAGCTTATTCTCGCTTCCCGAGGGAGAGACCCAGTACTTC.